The present T cell receptor (beta chain) was sequenced within a study of metastatic and nonmetastatic thyroid tumors. Across the study: Both malignant and benign thyroid patients supplied peripheral blood and tumor or nodule tissue samples, across which the repertoires of these patients were then compared.

Points from the study as a whole: Significantly greater TCR beta diversity was reportedly found in malignant thyroid tumors than in benign nodules (in blood and tumor).

There were no patients who had received any treatment before thyroid surgery. MiXCR reprocessed the PCR reads for TCRdb. In the table there are tens of thousands of clones, 25% to 30% of which are singletons. J gave up 3 bases and V 6 bases, and 5 bases lay outside the gene matches. Looked up from germline, CDR1 is MNHEY and CDR2 is SVGEGT. This CDR3 has 15 amino acids. This clone was counted a few times. The target antigen is unknown. Specimen: blood. The sequence was collected from a male donor with papillary thyroid cancer or a benign thyroid nodule (not recorded which). Some clones in this sample may be carry-over from other donors' samples. The chain uses TRBV6-2 or TRBV6-3 and TRBJ2-6; 7 positions match TRBD1. The DNA of the CDR3 is TGTGCCAGCAGCAGCGACAGGGATGGGGCCAACGTCCTGACTTTC. It specifies CASSSDRDGANVLTF.